This TCR beta chain was sequenced for a study of response to subunit inactivated influenza vaccine. Study outcomes and limitations: Seasonal influenza vaccination, on each occasion, was suggested by the authors to recruit few new T cells.

TCRdb redid the calling of the RT-PCR reads with MiXCR, one entry per CDR3 protein. In the table there are 610,000 or so distinct CDR3 sequences, 13% to 15% of which are singletons. This clonotype was recorded a few times. What it binds is unknown. The input for sequencing was PBMCs from blood, taken 11 to 12 days after vaccination. The sequence came from a man aged 50 or older who received an inactivated influenza vaccine.

In DNA, the CDR3 is TGTGCCAGCAGCGTATATGCCGGCGCTAGCGGGTTTTACGAGCAGTACTTC. Translation: CASSVYAGASGFYEQYF. The chain uses TRBV9 and TRBJ2-7; 8 bases are shared with TRBD2. Germline CDR1 is SGDLS and CDR2 is YYNGEE. CDR3 length equals 17 residues. V was clipped by 1 base and J by 4 bases; unmatched bases: 13.